A selection of T cell receptor beta chains follows, all from one sample in a study of identical twins. TCRdb independently ran MiXCR on the 5' RACE reads; one entry per CDR3 protein. In the table there are about 390,000 distinct CDR3 sequences, 7% to 9.5% of which are singletons. What was sequenced was naive T cells sorted from blood. All receptors derive from a woman between 50 and 59 years old in good health. The CDR3 runs from the conserved cysteine through the conserved F or W. Each record gives: D gene, J gene, clone size, V gene, CDR3 DNA, CDR3 protein. D genes are given only for firm matches. A row's size may be missing; if present it is once, few, many or a size class.

>TRBD1|TRBJ2-5|many|TRBV11-2
TGTGCCAGCAGCTTAGTAGGGACAGGGGGGGAGACCCAGTACTTC
CASSLVGTGGETQYF
>-|TRBJ1-5|-|TRBV2
TGTGCCAGCAGCGGAGGGGTTCTTTACGATCAGCCCCAGCATTTT
CASSGGVLYDQPQHF
>TRBD1|TRBJ1-5|many|TRBV20-1
TGCAGTGCTAGAGGACAGGGGGGTGGCAATCAGCCCCAGCATTTT
CSARGQGGGNQPQHF
>-|TRBJ2-6|many|TRBV29-1
TGCAGCGTGGCGGACGGGTCAGTCTCTGGGGCCAACGTCCTGACTTTC
CSVADGSVSGANVLTF
>-|TRBJ2-5|-|TRBV18
TGTGCCAGCTCACCACTCTGGACAGCCCACCAAGAGACCCAGTACTTC
CASSPLWTAHQETQYF
>-|TRBJ1-6|few|TRBV10-2
TGCGCCAGCATGGACGCGATCGAACCCCTCCACTTT
CASMDAIEPLHF
>-|TRBJ2-7|-|TRBV29-1
TGCAGCGTGACCCATGGGGTCTACGAGCAGTACTTC
CSVTHGVYEQYF
>-|TRBJ1-1|few|TRBV6-6
TGTGCCAGCATAAAGTGGGACACTGAAGCTTTCTTT
CASIKWDTEAFF
>TRBD1|TRBJ2-4|few|TRBV20-1
TGCAGTGCTCCCGGACAGGGCAAAAACATTCAGTACTTC
CSAPGQGKNIQYF
>-|TRBJ2-2|-|TRBV6-2/TRBV6-3
TGTGCCAGCAGTTTTGAGGAAGACCCCGGGGAGCTGTTTTTT
CASSFEEDPGELFF
>TRBD2|TRBJ2-2|many|TRBV28
TGTGCCAGCAGTTCCACTAGCGGGAGGAACACCGGGGAGCTGTTTTTT
CASSSTSGRNTGELFF
>-|TRBJ2-4|few|TRBV3-1
TGTGCCAGCAGCCAAGATCTGACACCCGTCGAAAACATTCAGTACTTC
CASSQDLTPVENIQYF
>-|TRBJ1-3|many|TRBV30
TGTGCCCGGGGGTCTGGAAACACCATATATTTT
CARGSGNTIYF
>-|TRBJ2-7|many|TRBV5-1
TGCGCCAGCAGCTTGGGCCTATCTAGCGCTCAAACGGACGAGCAGTACTTC
CASSLGLSSAQTDEQYF
>-|TRBJ2-7|few|TRBV3-1
TGTGCCAGCAGCCAAGATTCAATCTCCTTTTCCCACGAGCAGTACTTC
CASSQDSISFSHEQYF
>TRBD2|TRBJ2-5|-|TRBV18
TGTGCCAGCTCACGGGCTAGCGGTTCCCAAGAGACCCAGTACTTC
CASSRASGSQETQYF
>-|TRBJ2-2|many|TRBV12-3/TRBV12-4
TGTGCCAGCAGTTCCGGAGGATACACCGGGGAGCTGTTTTTT
CASSSGGYTGELFF
>TRBD2|TRBJ2-5|few|TRBV12-3/TRBV12-4
TGTGCCAGCAGTTCAAGACTAGCCATAGAGACCCAGTACTTC
CASSSRLAIETQYF
>TRBD2|TRBJ2-1|few|TRBV5-5
TGTGCCAGCAGCTTGCCTACTAGGACTAGCGGAATATACAATGAGCAGTTCTTC
CASSLPTRTSGIYNEQFF
>TRBD2|TRBJ2-3|-|TRBV20-1
TGCAGTGCTAGCCCAGCGGGAGGGCCAGATACGCAGTATTTT
CSASPAGGPDTQYF
>TRBD2|TRBJ2-7|-|TRBV9
TGTGCCAGCAGCGTGGAGGATCGTTTAGCGGGAGTTAATCTCGAGCAGTACTTC
CASSVEDRLAGVNLEQYF
>-|TRBJ1-1|-|TRBV7-8
TGTGCCAGCAGCTTAGCGTGGCGGATGAACACTGAAGCTTTCTTT
CASSLAWRMNTEAFF
>-|TRBJ2-5|-|TRBV4-1
TGCGCCAGCAGTACTAGCGGGACAGGGGAGACCCAGTACTTC
CASSTSGTGETQYF
>-|TRBJ1-4|few|TRBV20-1
TGCAGTGCAGGTGGGGGGCTCGGTAATGAAAAACTGTTTTTT
CSAGGGLGNEKLFF
>-|TRBJ2-5|many|TRBV20-1
TGCAGTGCTAGAGATAAAGGAGTGGCAGTCCAAGAGACCCAGTACTTC
CSARDKGVAVQETQYF
>TRBD2|TRBJ2-3|few|TRBV7-8
TGTGCCAGCAGCTTATTCGAGCGGGACGCAGATACGCAGTATTTT
CASSLFERDADTQYF
>TRBD2|TRBJ2-2|-|TRBV2
TGTGCCAGCAGTGACCTGGCTAGCGGGCCTGGAGGCGGGGAGCTGTTTTTT
CASSDLASGPGGGELFF
>-|TRBJ2-3|-|TRBV20-1
TGCAGTGCTAGACAGCGGAACTCCCCCCTCACAGATACGCAGTATTTT
CSARQRNSPLTDTQYF
>-|TRBJ2-1|many|TRBV27
TGTGCCAGCAGTTTATATATGTCTAGCAGCTATGAGCAGTTCTTC
CASSLYMSSSYEQFF
>TRBD2|TRBJ2-7|few|TRBV9
TGTGCCAGCAGCACGAGGGGACTAGCGGGATACGAGCAGTACTTC
CASSTRGLAGYEQYF
>-|TRBJ1-1|-|TRBV12-3/TRBV12-4
TGTGCCAGCAGTTTTATGACAGTTGGGTCTCAAGCTTTCTTT
CASSFMTVGSQAFF
>-|TRBJ1-2|-|TRBV29-1
TGCAGCGTTGTCTTGGGGGCCCCTAGGGGCTACACCTTC
CSVVLGAPRGYTF
>-|TRBJ1-2|many|TRBV5-1
TGCGCCAGCAGACTGAACTCGAACTATGGCTACACCTTC
CASRLNSNYGYTF
>TRBD1|TRBJ1-5|-|TRBV20-1
TGCAGTGCTACTAGGTCAGGGGGATTTAATCAGCCCCAGCATTTT
CSATRSGGFNQPQHF
>TRBD2|TRBJ2-3|many|TRBV5-1
TGTGCCAGCAGCTCAGGACTAGCGGCTAGCACAGATACGCAGTATTTT
CASSSGLAASTDTQYF
>-|TRBJ2-5|-|TRBV5-1
TGCGCCAGCAGCTTACAGGGAAGCGGAGAGACCCAGTACTTC
CASSLQGSGETQYF
>TRBD2|TRBJ2-1|-|TRBV6-5
TGTGCCAGCAGTCCTAGCGGGAGGGCCCTGTGGAATGAGCAGTTCTTC
CASSPSGRALWNEQFF
>TRBD1|TRBJ1-6|few|TRBV7-9
TGTGCCAGCAGCTCCACAGGGGCCAGGCTTAATTCACCCCTCCACTTT
CASSSTGARLNSPLHF
>TRBD1|TRBJ1-2|-|TRBV29-1
TGCAGTTTCCAGGGGACAGGCAACGACTTGGAGGGCTACACCTTC
CSFQGTGNDLEGYTF
>-|TRBJ1-1|many|TRBV10-2
TGCGCCAGCAGTGAGTCGACATGGGACACTGAAGCTTTCTTT
CASSESTWDTEAFF
>-|TRBJ2-1|few|TRBV7-2
TGTGCCAGCAGCTGGGACTCCTACAATGAGCAGTTCTTC
CASSWDSYNEQFF
>-|TRBJ1-2|many|TRBV11-2
TGTGCCAGCAGCTCCCTCAGGGGCTATGGCTACACCTTC
CASSSLRGYGYTF
>-|TRBJ1-1|-|TRBV9
TGTGCCAGCAGCGTAGTGGGGGGGGGAGAAGCTTTCTTT
CASSVVGGGEAFF
>TRBD2|TRBJ2-2|-|TRBV18
TGTGCCAGCTCACCCACTAGCGGGAGTACGAACACCGGGGAGCTGTTTTTT
CASSPTSGSTNTGELFF
>TRBD1|TRBJ1-2|many|TRBV3-1
TGTGCCAGCAGCCCCACCGGGACAGGGAACTATGGCTACACCTTC
CASSPTGTGNYGYTF
>-|TRBJ2-6|-|TRBV7-3
TGTGCCAGCAGCTTTAAGCGGACGGGGGCCAACGTCCTGACTTTC
CASSFKRTGANVLTF
>TRBD1|TRBJ1-2|-|TRBV20-1
TGCAGTGCTATTTGGACAGGGGATTATGACTATGGCTACACCTTC
CSAIWTGDYDYGYTF
>TRBD2|TRBJ2-5|-|TRBV5-1
TGCGCCAGCGCCGGGACTAGCGGGTTAGGAGTGGGCTCAGAGACCCAGTACTTC
CASAGTSGLGVGSETQYF
>-|TRBJ2-2|many|TRBV12-3/TRBV12-4
TGTGCCAGCAGCCCCTTTAGGCAGTTCACCGGGGAGCTGTTTTTT
CASSPFRQFTGELFF
>-|TRBJ1-2|few|TRBV12-5
TGTGCTAGTGGTGATAAGTTAAAACAACTTAACTATGGCTACACCTTC
CASGDKLKQLNYGYTF
>TRBD2|TRBJ2-2|-|TRBV18
TGTGCCAGCTCAAGGACTAGCGGGATTGCGAACACCGGGGAGCTGTTTTTT
CASSRTSGIANTGELFF
>-|TRBJ2-7|-|TRBV5-1
TGCGCCAGCAGCTTGCAACAGGGCTACGAGCAGTACTTC
CASSLQQGYEQYF
>-|TRBJ1-5|-|TRBV11-3
TGTGCCAGCAGCTACGGGGTGAATCAGCCCCAGCATTTT
CASSYGVNQPQHF
>-|TRBJ2-1|few|TRBV15
TGTGCCACCAGCAGCGTGGGTCAAAACAATGAGCAGTTCTTC
CATSSVGQNNEQFF
>-|TRBJ2-1|few|TRBV11-2
TGTGCCAGCAGCTTGATTGGGAAAAGCCAGCAGTTCTTC
CASSLIGKSQQFF